This T cell receptor beta chain was recorded in a study of tumor-infiltrating lymphocytes in localized non-small cell lung cancer (dated by TCRdb to the early 2020s). Regarding the study in general: Several histologies were represented in the cohort, which also included both smokers and never-smokers as well as patients whose samples were collected after neoadjuvant chemotherapy. A total of fewer than 65 patients were included in the paired tumor versus uninvolved lung comparison of immunoSEQ T-cell fraction. In total, the ICON cohort consisted of around 140 surgical patients with localized non-small cell lung cancer who had their tumors resected. TCR sequencing was one of several integrated assays, alongside flow cytometry, multiplex immunofluorescence, RNA-seq, exome sequencing and proteomics, applied to the same patients. From each patient came resected tumor tissue plus uninvolved lung tissue from that same patient, and the uninvolved lung tissue was described as non-adjacent to the tumor. Broader findings and caveats from the paper: Since assay coverage differed from patient to patient depending on how much tissue was available, TCR sequencing was done for only a subset of the cohort. No association of tumor T-cell fraction from TCR sequencing with recurrence-free survival was found (p = 0.61). In line with immunofluorescence CD3 counts, TCRbeta sequencing supported higher T cell infiltration in tumors compared with uninvolved lung tissue. Because different pieces of the same tissue were used for different assays, technical variation could not be separated from intratumor heterogeneity. TCR-derived T-cell fraction did not differ between the flow cytometry-defined immunotypes IM1 (good prognosis) and IM2 (poor prognosis).

V drops 7 bases and J drops 0 bases, leaving 12 bases in between. CDR3 length: 14 amino acids, cysteine to phenylalanine. CDR3 DNA is the only sequence kept; it has 42 bases, read in frame from the first base. The germline V gene provides CDR1 SNHLY and CDR2 FYNNEI. The T-cell fraction in tumor and uninvolved lung tissue was provided by TCR sequencing with the immunoSEQ assay. The source study handled its data this way. In the survival analysis, patients were divided into a high T-cell fraction group (upper tertile) and a low T-cell fraction group (lower two tertiles), and the two groups were compared using a log-rank test. A signed-rank test was used to check for differences in T-cell fraction between paired tumor and uninvolved lung. In TCRdb, the immuneACCESS table is reduced to in-frame sequences with V and J assigned. These tables do not hold every clone; where another copy was compared, an unresolved V gene accounts for under half, and the others remain unexplained. V, J and clone size were drawn from that table, and D and trimming were deduced from the DNA. The sample table holds about 7,200 clones, of which 61% were seen once. Roughly 12% of the sample is in the top ten clones.

Relative to its sample, this clone is medium-sized (0.01 to 0.1%). There is no known antigen for this receptor. One base away there is no much larger clone; base qualities are not given. Patient enrollment in ICON started in the first half of 2016, and the final patient was enrolled in 2018. From a subcohort of some 76 patients, fresh tumor and matched uninvolved tissue were collected for in-depth immune analyses, including TCR sequencing. TCR sequencing was performed on DNA isolated from bulk tissue, without cell sorting. Sequenced material: lung tumor tissue. This clonotype was sampled from a human donor with non-small cell lung cancer. Rearrangement joined TRBV2 to TRBJ1-1, with the D gene not clear enough to name. CDR3 reads: CASKSMGLNTEAFF. The DNA sequence is as follows: TGTGCCAGCAAGTCGATGGGATTGAACACTGAAGCTTTCTTT.